These 14 T cell receptor beta chains originate from one sample sequenced in a study of cytomegalovirus exposure and HLA in healthy donors. Repertoires were generated with immunoSEQ multiplex PCR, while TCRdb's copy carries only in-frame clones and drops some. The sample carries about 120,000 clones, around 89% recorded once. The sequencing sample was made of PBMCs. The receptors originated from a woman aged 18 to 35 in good health and CMV-seropositive.

V is TRBV29-1 and J is TRBJ2-3, with D perhaps matching TRBD2 (6 bases). CDR3 length: 17 amino acids. Germline CDR1 is SQVTM and CDR2 is ANQGSEA. V was pared by 4 bases and J by 2 bases, with 22 bases between. The CDR3 sequence is CSVAGFSGRGSTDTQYF. CDR3 in DNA: TGCAGCGTTGCCGGATTCAGCGGTCGGGGGTCCACAGATACGCAGTATTTT.

This clone has just one count. The J gene is TRBJ2-7, the V gene TRBV4-3; the match to TRBD1 covers 11 bases. CDR3 length: 15 amino acids. Germline lookup yields CDR1 LGHNA and CDR2 YSLEER. Trimming at V came to 1 base and at J to 6 bases, leaving 5 bases not matched to a gene. The CDR3 DNA reads TGCGCCAGCAGCCAAGGGCGGGGGACAGGGGGCGAGCAGTACTTC. It is translated as CASSQGRGTGGEQYF.

The V call is TRBV5-1, the J call TRBJ2-3; 12 nucleotides match TRBD2. The V gene's germline CDR1 is SGHRS and CDR2 YFSETQ. The CDR3 contains 18 residues. Trimming took 8 bases from V and 6 from J; bases not matched to a gene: 19. For the CDR3, the DNA is TGCGCCAGTCGAGTCACTAGCGGGGGGCTTACATCCAGGGATACGCAGTATTTT. Its protein is CASRVTSGGLTSRDTQYF.

The genes are TRBV9 and TRBJ1-2; maybe TRBD1 (6 bases). Deletions cut 0 bases from V and 8 bases from J, with 14 bases between. The CDR3 consists of 14 residues. Germline CDR1 is SGDLS and CDR2 is YYNGEE. The CDR3 sequence is CASSVEVGARGYTF. CDR3 in DNA: TGTGCCAGCAGCGTAGAAGTGGGGGCTCGGGGCTACACCTTC.

The chain combines TRBV6-6 with TRBJ2-1; 12 positions match TRBD2. The length of the CDR3 is 16 residues. Unmatched junction bases numbered 4, after V lost 0 bases and J lost 7 bases. Germline CDR1 reads MNHNY; CDR2 reads SVGAGI (reference sequence). CDR3 loop: CASSYSTSGGPNEQFF. CDR3 in DNA: TGTGCCAGCAGTTACTCGACTAGCGGGGGACCGAATGAGCAGTTCTTC.

The chain carries TRBV4-2 and TRBJ1-4, with D unclear. CDR3 length: 16 amino acids. From germline, CDR1 is LGHNA and CDR2 YNFKEQ. V lost 1 base and J lost 0, with 9 bases in between. The CDR3 loop is CASSQAGSPTNEKLFF. CDR3 sequence (DNA): TGTGCCAGCAGCCAAGCAGGAAGTCCAACTAATGAAAAACTGTTTTTT.

This chain links TRBV7-6 with TRBJ2-1, with 9 bases matching TRBD1. J was trimmed by 6 bases and V by 6 bases; bases with no gene match: 6. CDR1 and CDR2 from the germline V gene are SGHVS and FNYEAQ. This CDR3 has 14 residues. The DNA of the CDR3 is TGTGCCAGCAGTCACAGGGGGCGTACCAATGAGCAGTTCTTC. As protein: CASSHRGRTNEQFF.

The V and J genes are TRBV2 and TRBJ1-5; 7 nucleotides align to TRBD1. The CDR3 loop spans 15 amino acids. The J segment lost 4 bases and the V segment lost 4 bases, leaving 7 bases of the junction unmatched. Per germline, CDR1 SNHLY and CDR2 FYNNEI. CDR3 region: CASSVSGGINQPQHF. The CDR3 DNA reads as TGTGCCAGCAGTGTTTCAGGGGGGATTAATCAGCCCCAGCATTTT.

The chain links TRBV9 to TRBJ2-5; 9 nucleotides match TRBD1. V lost 4 bases to trimming and J lost 7 bases; unmatched junction nucleotides: 8. Germline V CDR1 and CDR2: SGDLS, YYNGEE. The CDR3 totals 14 residues. CDR3 nucleotide sequence: TGTGCCAGCAGCCCCCGGGACAGGGTGGGGACCCAGTACTTC. It encodes CASSPRDRVGTQYF.

The chain carries TRBV29-1 and TRBJ2-1; 7 bases map to TRBD1. Germline CDR1 and CDR2: SQVTM and ANQGSEA. V lost 7 bases, J lost 9 bases, and 9 bases stayed unmatched. The CDR3 runs 12 residues. The CDR3 spells CSAGQARGEQFF. The DNA for the CDR3 is TGCAGCGCCGGACAGGCCCGGGGTGAGCAGTTCTTC.

This rearrangement joins TRBV7-9 to TRBJ2-7; D is unclear. The CDR3 is 14 amino acids. Trimming cost V 6 bases and J 4 bases, with 16 bases left between them. The germline gives CDR1 SEHNR, CDR2 FQNEAQ (reference sequence). CDR3: CASSTSLVAYEQYF. In DNA, the CDR3 is TGTGCCAGCAGTACATCCTTGGTGGCTTACGAGCAGTACTTC.

The V gene is TRBV30, the J gene TRBJ2-7; D might be TRBD1 (6 bases). This CDR3 comprises 14 residues. Germline V gene data show CDR1 as GTSNPN and CDR2 as SVGIG (reference sequence). The V and J ends lost 3 bases and 0 bases respectively, with 12 bases between them. The CDR3 spells CAWSWGLSSYEQYF. Here the CDR3 DNA reads TGTGCCTGGAGCTGGGGGCTTAGCTCCTACGAGCAGTACTTC.

V and J are TRBV11-3 and TRBJ1-1; D possibly corresponds to TRBD1 (5 bases). Germline lookup yields CDR1 SGHNT and CDR2 YENEEA. This CDR3 has 18 residues. V was cut by 0 bases and J by 0 bases, with 17 bases left in between. The CDR3 is CASSLESTGPVVNTEAFF. The CDR3 DNA is TGTGCCAGCAGCTTAGAAAGCACAGGCCCCGTAGTGAACACTGAAGCTTTCTTT. Combining the CDR3 with reference TRBV11-3 and TRBJ1-1 gives the whole variable domain EAGVVQSPRYKIIEKKQPVAFWCNPISGHNTLYWYLQNLGQGPELLIRYENEEAVDDSQLPKDRFSAERLKGVDSTLKIQPAELGDSAVYLCASSLESTGPVVNTEAFFGQGTRLTVV.

This clone was observed a handful of times. The chain couples TRBV7-2 to TRBJ1-2; TRBD1 agrees at 9 bases. In germline, CDR1 is SGHTA, CDR2 FQGNSA. V shed 4 bases and J 8 bases; nucleotides not matched to a gene: 2. This CDR3 has 12 amino acids. The CDR3: CASSWTGVGYTF. CDR3 DNA: TGTGCCAGCAGCTGGACAGGGGTAGGCTACACCTTC.